Listed below are T cell receptor beta chains from one sample, sequenced in a study of blood T cell repertoires in COVID-19. Assay used: immunoSEQ multiplex PCR; TCRdb lists only in-frame clones, some missing. The table lists tens of thousands of clones, 65% to 85% of them singletons, with roughly 2.5% in the top ten. The sequencing input was peripheral blood. The receptor source for this set is a man older than 75 with active or convalescent COVID-19. CDR3s include the opening cysteine and the closing phenylalanine or tryptophan. D genes are given only for firm matches. Rows may omit the clone size; those that give it use once, few, many or a size class.

>TRBV6-2/TRBV6-3|TRBJ1-2|.|TRBD1
TGTGCCAGCAGTTATGACAGGGGCCGCTATGGCTACACCTTC
CASSYDRGRYGYTF
>TRBV3-1/TRBV3-2|TRBJ2-1|.|.
TGTGCCAGCTCACTCAAGGGACTGATTAACAATGAGCAGTTCTTC
CASSLKGLINNEQFF
>TRBV19|TRBJ1-2|once|.
TGTGCCAGTAGTACCCACCTCCTCCCGGAGCTCCCTAACTATGGCTACACCTTC
CASSTHLLPELPNYGYTF
>TRBV5-1|TRBJ2-3|.|.
TGCGCCAGCAGCCCCCAGTCTAGCACAGATACGCAGTATTTT
CASSPQSSTDTQYF
>TRBV19|TRBJ1-2|once|.
TGTGCCAGTAGTAACCCCCCGCGGGGGTCGAACTATGGCTACACCTTC
CASSNPPRGSNYGYTF
>TRBV5-8|TRBJ2-7|.|.
TGTGCCAGCAGCTTACGACAGAACGAGCAGTACTTC
CASSLRQNEQYF
>TRBV27|TRBJ2-3|.|.
TGTGCCAGCAGTTTAGTACCTGGGCTAGCGAGAGATACGCAGTATTTT
CASSLVPGLARDTQYF
>TRBV7-9|TRBJ2-2|.|TRBD2
TGTGCCAGCAGCTTAGAACTAGCGTTGATTCGTACCGGGGAGCTGTTTTTT
CASSLELALIRTGELFF
>TRBV6-2/TRBV6-3|TRBJ1-5|few|.
TGTGCCAGCAGTTACCCCAGGGTTCAGCCCCAGCATTTT
CASSYPRVQPQHF
>TRBV12-3/TRBV12-4|TRBJ2-5|.|TRBD2
TGTGCCAGCAGTTTCGGGAGGGGACAGACCCAGTACTTC
CASSFGRGQTQYF
>TRBV19|TRBJ1-2|.|TRBD1
TGTGCCAGTAGTGCCGGACAGGGGTCCTATGGCTACACCTTC
CASSAGQGSYGYTF
>TRBV5-1|TRBJ2-3|.|TRBD1
TGCGCCAGCAGCTTGGTCGGGACAGGGGCCACAGATACGCAGTATTTT
CASSLVGTGATDTQYF
>TRBV27|TRBJ1-2|.|.
TGTGCCAGCAGTCGAACAGGGAACTATGGCTACACCTTC
CASSRTGNYGYTF
>TRBV2|TRBJ1-2|.|TRBD1
TGTGCCAGCAGTCCCGGGACAGGAATCTATGGCTACACCTTC
CASSPGTGIYGYTF
>TRBV7-2|TRBJ2-7|.|TRBD2
TGTGCCAGCAGCCCCCGGACTAGCGGGGGCGATAGATACGAGCAGTACTTC
CASSPRTSGGDRYEQYF
>TRBV5-1|TRBJ2-5|.|TRBD2
TGCGCCAGCAGCGTCAGCGGGGGTCGGGAGACCCAGTACTTC
CASSVSGGRETQYF
>TRBV28|TRBJ2-7|.|.
TGTGCCAGCAGATCGACCAGTGCTGCGGGCCACTACGAGCAGTACTTC
CASRSTSAAGHYEQYF
>TRBV3-1/TRBV3-2|TRBJ1-5|.|.
TGTGCCAGCAGCCCCACCCGAGGTAATCAGCCCCAGCATTTT
CASSPTRGNQPQHF
>TRBV2|TRBJ2-7|.|TRBD1
TGTGCCAGCAGGCGCGACAGGGAAAGATCCTACGAGCAGTACTTC
CASRRDRERSYEQYF
>TRBV29-1|TRBJ1-2|few|.
TGCAGCGCCGGTAGTCTGGGGCTCTTC
CSAGSLGLF
>TRBV6-6|TRBJ2-6|.|.
TGTGCCAGCAGTTACTCGACCGGGGCTGGGGCCAACGTCCTGACTTTC
CASSYSTGAGANVLTF
>TRBV10-1|TRBJ2-5|once|TRBD2
TGCGCCAGCAGTGACGGGGGGCAAGAGACCCAGTACTTC
CASSDGGQETQYF
>TRBV5-1|TRBJ2-7|.|TRBD2
TGCGCCAGCAGCCGAGGAGGGACTAGCGGCTACGAGCAGTACTTC
CASSRGGTSGYEQYF
>TRBV7-9|TRBJ1-6|.|.
TGTGCCAGCAGCTTGCGGGGAGGTAATTCACCCCTCCACTTT
CASSLRGGNSPLHF
>TRBV29-1|TRBJ2-7|.|.
TGCAGCGTTGAAGTCCTAGGACGCAGGGGCTTATCCTCCTACGAGCAGTACTTC
CSVEVLGRRGLSSYEQYF